This T cell receptor (beta chain) is drawn from a study of OX40 agonist ivuxolimab in advanced cancers. Produced via immunoSEQ multiplex PCR; TCRdb's table is partial and in-frame only. The sample lists 30,000 to 45,000 clones, roughly 80% occurring once. The CDR3 has 14 residues. CDR1 and CDR2 from the germline V gene are SGHRS and YFSETQ. J lost 5 bases, V lost 5 bases, and 7 bases had no gene match. This clonotype was sampled from an adult with an advanced solid tumor such as melanoma, head and neck, liver or kidney cancer. This material consisted of CD4+ or CD8+ T cells sorted from blood, taken in a trial of the OX40 agonist ivuxolimab. The chain combines TRBV5-1 with TRBJ1-5; TRBD1 matches 7 bases. The CDR3 region is CASRLDRADQPQHF. CDR3 sequence (DNA): TGCGCCAGCAGACTAGACAGGGCTGATCAGCCCCAGCATTTT.